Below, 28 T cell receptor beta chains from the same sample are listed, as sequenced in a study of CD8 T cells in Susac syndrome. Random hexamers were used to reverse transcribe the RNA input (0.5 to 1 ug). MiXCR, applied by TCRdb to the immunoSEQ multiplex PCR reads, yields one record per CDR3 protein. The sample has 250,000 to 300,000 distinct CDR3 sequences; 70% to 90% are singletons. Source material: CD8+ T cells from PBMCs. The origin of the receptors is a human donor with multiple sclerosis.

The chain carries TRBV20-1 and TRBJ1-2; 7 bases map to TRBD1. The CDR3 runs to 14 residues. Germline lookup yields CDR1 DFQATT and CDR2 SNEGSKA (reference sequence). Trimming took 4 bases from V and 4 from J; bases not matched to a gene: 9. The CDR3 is CSATLLTGSYGYTF. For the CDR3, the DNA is TGCAGTGCTACCCTGCTGACAGGGAGCTATGGCTACACCTTC.

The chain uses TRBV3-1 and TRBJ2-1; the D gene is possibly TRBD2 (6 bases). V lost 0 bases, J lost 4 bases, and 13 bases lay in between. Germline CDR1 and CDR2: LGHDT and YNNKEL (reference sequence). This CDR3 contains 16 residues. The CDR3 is CASSQEGLPRYNEQFF. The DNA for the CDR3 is TGTGCCAGCAGCCAAGAGGGACTGCCAAGGTACAATGAGCAGTTCTTC.

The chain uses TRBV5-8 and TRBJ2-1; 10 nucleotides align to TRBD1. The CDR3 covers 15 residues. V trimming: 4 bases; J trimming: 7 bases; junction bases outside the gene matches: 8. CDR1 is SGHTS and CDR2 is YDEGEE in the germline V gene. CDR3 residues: CASSPGTGARNEQFF. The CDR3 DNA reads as TGTGCCAGCAGCCCCGGGACAGGGGCAAGGAATGAGCAGTTCTTC.

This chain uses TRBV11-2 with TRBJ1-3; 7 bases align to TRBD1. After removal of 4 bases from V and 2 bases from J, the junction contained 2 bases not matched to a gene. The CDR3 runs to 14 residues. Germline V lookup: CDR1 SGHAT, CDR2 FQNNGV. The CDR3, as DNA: TGTGCCAGCAGCTCCGGGACAGCTGGAAACACCATATATTTT. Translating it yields CASSSGTAGNTIYF.

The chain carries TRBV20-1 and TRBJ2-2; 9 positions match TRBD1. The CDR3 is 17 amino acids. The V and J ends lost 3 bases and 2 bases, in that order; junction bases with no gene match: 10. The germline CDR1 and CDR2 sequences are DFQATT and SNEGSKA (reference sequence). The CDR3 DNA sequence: TGCAGTGCTAGCGGCATTGGACAGGGGCTTAACACCGGGGAGCTGTTTTTT. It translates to CSASGIGQGLNTGELFF.

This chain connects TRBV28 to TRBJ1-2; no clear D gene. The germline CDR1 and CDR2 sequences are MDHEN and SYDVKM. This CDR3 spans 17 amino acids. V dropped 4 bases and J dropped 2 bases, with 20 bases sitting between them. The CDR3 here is CASSSGLEGFTNYGYTF. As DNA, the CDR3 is TGTGCCAGCAGTTCGGGCCTGGAGGGTTTCACAAACTATGGCTACACCTTC.

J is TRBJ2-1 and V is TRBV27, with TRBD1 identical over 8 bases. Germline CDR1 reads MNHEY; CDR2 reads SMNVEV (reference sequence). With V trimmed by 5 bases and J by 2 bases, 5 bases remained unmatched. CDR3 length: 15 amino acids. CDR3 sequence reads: CASSKGTGAYNEQFF. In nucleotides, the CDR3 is TGTGCCAGCAGTAAAGGGACAGGCGCCTACAATGAGCAGTTCTTC.

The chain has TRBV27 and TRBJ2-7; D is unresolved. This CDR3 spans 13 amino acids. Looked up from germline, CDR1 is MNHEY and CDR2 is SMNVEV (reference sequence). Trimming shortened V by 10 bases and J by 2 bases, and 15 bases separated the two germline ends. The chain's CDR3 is CATKDGSTYEQYF. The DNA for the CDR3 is TGTGCCACAAAAGACGGTAGTACCTACGAGCAGTACTTC.

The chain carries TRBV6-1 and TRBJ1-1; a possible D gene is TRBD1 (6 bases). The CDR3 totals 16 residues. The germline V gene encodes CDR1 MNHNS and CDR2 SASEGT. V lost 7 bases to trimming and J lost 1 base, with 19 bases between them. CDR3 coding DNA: TGTGCCAGCACCCCAACCAGGGGTCTGACGAACACTGAAGCTTTCTTT. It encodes CASTPTRGLTNTEAFF.

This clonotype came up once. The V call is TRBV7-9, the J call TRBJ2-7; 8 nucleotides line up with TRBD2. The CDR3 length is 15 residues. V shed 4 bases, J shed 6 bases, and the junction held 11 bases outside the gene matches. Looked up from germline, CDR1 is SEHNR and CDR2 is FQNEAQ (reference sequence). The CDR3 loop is CASSSREGPPFEQYF. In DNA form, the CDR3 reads TGTGCCAGCAGCTCCCGGGAGGGGCCCCCCTTCGAGCAGTACTTC.

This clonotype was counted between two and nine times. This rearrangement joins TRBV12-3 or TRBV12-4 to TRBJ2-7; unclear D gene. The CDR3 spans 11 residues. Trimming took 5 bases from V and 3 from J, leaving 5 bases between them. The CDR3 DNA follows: TGTGCCAGCAGTACCAACTACGAGCAGTACTTC. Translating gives CASSTNYEQYF.

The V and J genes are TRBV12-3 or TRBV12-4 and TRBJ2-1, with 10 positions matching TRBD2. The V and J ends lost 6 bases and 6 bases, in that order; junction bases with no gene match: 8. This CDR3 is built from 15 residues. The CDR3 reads CASSPSGSRFNEQFF. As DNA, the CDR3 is TGTGCCAGCAGCCCTAGCGGGAGCAGGTTCAATGAGCAGTTCTTC.

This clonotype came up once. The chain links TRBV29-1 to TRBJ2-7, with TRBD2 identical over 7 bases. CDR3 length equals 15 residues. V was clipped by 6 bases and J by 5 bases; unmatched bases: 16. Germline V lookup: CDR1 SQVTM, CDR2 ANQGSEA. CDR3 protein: CSVAEGAGDGHEQYF. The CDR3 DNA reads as TGCAGCGTGGCCGAAGGTGCGGGAGATGGACACGAGCAGTACTTC.

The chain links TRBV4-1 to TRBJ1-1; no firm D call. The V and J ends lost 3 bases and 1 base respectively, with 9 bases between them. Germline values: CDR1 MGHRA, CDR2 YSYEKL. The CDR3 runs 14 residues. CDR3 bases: TGCGCCAGCAGCCAGAGCCCCCGGAACACTGAAGCTTTCTTT. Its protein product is CASSQSPRNTEAFF.

The CDR3 region is CASSFYSGSPGELFF. The CDR3 DNA sequence: TGTGCCAGCAGTTTCTACAGCGGGAGTCCCGGGGAGCTGTTTTTT. The chain links TRBV27 to TRBJ2-2; TRBD2 matches 8 bases. The CDR3 runs to 15 residues. V shed 3 bases, J shed 6 bases, and the junction held 6 bases outside the gene matches. The germline V gene has CDR1 MNHEY and CDR2 SMNVEV (reference sequence).

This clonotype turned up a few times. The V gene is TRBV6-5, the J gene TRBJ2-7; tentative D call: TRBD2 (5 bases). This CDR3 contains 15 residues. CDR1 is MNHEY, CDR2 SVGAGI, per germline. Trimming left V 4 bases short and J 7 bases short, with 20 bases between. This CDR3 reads CASSCPRSRSGEQYF. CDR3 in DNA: TGTGCCAGCAGTTGCCCGCGGAGTAGATCGGGGGAGCAGTACTTC.

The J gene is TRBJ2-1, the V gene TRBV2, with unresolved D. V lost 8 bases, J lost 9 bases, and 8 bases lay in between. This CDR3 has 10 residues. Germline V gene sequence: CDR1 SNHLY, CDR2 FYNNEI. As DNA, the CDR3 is TGTGCCAGCTTCGTGGGTGAGCAGTTCTTC. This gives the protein CASFVGEQFF.

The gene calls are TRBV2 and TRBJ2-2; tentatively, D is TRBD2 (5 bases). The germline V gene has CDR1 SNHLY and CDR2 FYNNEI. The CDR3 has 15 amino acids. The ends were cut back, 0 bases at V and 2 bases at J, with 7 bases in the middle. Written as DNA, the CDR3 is TGTGCCAGCAGTGAAGCCGGAGGTAACACCGGGGAGCTGTTTTTT. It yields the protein CASSEAGGNTGELFF.

The CDR3 DNA reads as TGCAGTGGGGGACGGACACCGAACACCGGGGAGCTGTTTTTT. This codes for CSGGRTPNTGELFF. The chain is built from TRBV20-1 and TRBJ2-2; D is tentatively TRBD1 or TRBD2 (5 bases each). The germline V gene encodes CDR1 DFQATT and CDR2 SNEGSKA (reference sequence). V gave up 7 bases and J gave up 0 bases, with 12 bases separating them. The CDR3 contains 14 residues.

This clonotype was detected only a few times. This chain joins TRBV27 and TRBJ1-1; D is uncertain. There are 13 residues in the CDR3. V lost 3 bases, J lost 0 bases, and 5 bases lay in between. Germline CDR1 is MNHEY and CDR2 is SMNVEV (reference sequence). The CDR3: CASSLSVNTEAFF. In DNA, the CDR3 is TGTGCCAGCAGTTTGTCCGTGAACACTGAAGCTTTCTTT.

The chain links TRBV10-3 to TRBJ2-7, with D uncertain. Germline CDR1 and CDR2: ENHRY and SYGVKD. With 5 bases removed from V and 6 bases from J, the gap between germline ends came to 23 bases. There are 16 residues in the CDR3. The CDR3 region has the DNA TGTGCCATCAGTCCCTCTTTCAGCCCGTCCGGCGTCGAGCAGTACTTC. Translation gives CAISPSFSPSGVEQYF.

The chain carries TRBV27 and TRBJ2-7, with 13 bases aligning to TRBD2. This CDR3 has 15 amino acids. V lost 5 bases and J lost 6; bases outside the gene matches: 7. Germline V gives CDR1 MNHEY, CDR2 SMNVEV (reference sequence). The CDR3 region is CASSKPTSGRLEQYF. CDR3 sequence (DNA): TGTGCCAGCAGTAAACCGACTAGCGGGAGGCTCGAGCAGTACTTC.

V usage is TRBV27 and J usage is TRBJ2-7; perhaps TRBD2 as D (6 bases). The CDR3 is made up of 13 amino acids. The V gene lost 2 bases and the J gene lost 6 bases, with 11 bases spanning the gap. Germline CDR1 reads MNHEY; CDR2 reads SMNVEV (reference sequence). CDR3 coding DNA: TGTGCCAGCAGTTTAAAACGACTAGGCGAGCAGTACTTC. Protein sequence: CASSLKRLGEQYF.

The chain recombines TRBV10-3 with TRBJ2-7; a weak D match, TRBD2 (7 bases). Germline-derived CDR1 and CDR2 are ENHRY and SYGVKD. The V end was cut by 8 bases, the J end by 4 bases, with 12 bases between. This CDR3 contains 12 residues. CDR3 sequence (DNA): TGTGCCATCCCAGGGAGGGGGTACGAGCAGTACTTC. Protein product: CAIPGRGYEQYF.

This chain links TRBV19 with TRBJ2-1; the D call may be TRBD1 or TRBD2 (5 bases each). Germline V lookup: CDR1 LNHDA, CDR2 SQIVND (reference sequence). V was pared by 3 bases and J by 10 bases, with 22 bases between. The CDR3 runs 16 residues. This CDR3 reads CASSIIGTSVPREQFF. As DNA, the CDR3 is TGTGCCAGTAGTATTATCGGGACCAGTGTCCCCAGGGAGCAGTTCTTC.

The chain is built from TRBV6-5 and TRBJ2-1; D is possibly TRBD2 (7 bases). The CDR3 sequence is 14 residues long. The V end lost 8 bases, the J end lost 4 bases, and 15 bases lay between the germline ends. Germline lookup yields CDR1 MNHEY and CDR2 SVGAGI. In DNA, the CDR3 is TGTGCCAGCGGAAGGGGGGAGGGTTACAATGAGCAGTTCTTC. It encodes CASGRGEGYNEQFF.

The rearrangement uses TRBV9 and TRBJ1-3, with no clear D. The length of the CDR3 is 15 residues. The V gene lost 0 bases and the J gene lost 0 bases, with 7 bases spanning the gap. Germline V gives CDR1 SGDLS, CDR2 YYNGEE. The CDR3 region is CASSVAGNSGNTIYF. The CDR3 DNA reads TGTGCCAGCAGCGTAGCTGGCAACTCTGGAAACACCATATATTTT.

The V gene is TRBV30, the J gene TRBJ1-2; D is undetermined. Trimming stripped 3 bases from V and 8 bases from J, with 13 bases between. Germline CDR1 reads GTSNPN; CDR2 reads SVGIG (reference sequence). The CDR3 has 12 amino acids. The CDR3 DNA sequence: TGTGCCTGGAGCGTTCCATTACGGGGCTACACCTTC. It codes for CAWSVPLRGYTF.